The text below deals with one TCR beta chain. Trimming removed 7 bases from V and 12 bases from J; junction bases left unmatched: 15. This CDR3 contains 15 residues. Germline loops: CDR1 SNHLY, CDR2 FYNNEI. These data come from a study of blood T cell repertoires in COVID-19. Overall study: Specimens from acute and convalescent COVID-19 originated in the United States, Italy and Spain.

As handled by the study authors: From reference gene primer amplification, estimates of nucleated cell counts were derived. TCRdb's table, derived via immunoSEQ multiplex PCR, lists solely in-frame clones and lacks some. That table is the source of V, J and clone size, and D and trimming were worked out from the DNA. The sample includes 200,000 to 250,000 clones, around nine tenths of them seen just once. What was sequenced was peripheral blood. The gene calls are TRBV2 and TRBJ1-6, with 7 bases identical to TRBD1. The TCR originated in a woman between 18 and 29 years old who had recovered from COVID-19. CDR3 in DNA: TGTGCCAGCAACGGTATCATGGACAGGATAAAACCCCTCCACTTT. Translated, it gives CASNGIMDRIKPLHF.